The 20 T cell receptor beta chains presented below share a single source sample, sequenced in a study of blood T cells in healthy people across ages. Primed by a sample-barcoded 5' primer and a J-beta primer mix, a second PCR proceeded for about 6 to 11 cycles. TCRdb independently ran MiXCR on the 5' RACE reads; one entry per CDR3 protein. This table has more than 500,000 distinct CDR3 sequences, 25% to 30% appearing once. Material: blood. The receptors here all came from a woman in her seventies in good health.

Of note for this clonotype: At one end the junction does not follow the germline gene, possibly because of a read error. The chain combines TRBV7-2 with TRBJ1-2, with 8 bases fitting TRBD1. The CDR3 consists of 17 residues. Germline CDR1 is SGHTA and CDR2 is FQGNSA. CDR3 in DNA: TGTGCCAGCAGCCCACAGGGGGAACTCTTGCTATTGGATGGCTGCACCTTC. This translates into CASSPQGELLLLDGCTF.

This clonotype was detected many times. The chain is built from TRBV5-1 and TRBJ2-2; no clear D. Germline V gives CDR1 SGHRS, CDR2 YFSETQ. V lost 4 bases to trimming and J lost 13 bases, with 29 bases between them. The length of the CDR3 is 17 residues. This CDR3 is CASSPLQASTKWSGLFF. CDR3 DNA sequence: TGCGCCAGCAGCCCTCTTCAGGCCTCAACCAAGTGGTCCGGGCTGTTTTTT.

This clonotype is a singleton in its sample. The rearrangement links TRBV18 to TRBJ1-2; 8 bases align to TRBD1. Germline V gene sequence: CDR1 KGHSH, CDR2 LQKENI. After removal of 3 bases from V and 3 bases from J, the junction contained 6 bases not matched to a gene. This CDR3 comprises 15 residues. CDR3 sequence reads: CASSPGDRSYYGYTF. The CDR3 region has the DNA TGTGCCAGCTCACCGGGGGACAGGAGTTACTATGGCTACACCTTC.

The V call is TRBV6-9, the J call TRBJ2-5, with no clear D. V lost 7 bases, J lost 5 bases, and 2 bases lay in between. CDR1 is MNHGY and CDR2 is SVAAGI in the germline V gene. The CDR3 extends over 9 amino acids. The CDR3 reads CASIETQYF. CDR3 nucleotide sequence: TGTGCCAGCATCGAGACCCAGTACTTC.

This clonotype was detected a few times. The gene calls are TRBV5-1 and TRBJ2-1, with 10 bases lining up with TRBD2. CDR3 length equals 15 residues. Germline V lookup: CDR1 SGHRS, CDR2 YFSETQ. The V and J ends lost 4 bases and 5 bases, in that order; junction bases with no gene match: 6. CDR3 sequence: CASSPLAGANNEQFF. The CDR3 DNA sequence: TGCGCCAGCAGCCCCCTAGCGGGGGCTAACAATGAGCAGTTCTTC.

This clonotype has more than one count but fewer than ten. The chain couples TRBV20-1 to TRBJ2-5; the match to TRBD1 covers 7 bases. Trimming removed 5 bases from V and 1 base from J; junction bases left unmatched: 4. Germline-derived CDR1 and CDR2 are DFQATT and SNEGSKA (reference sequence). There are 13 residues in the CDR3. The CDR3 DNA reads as TGCAGTGCTGGGGGACAGATCCAAGAGACCCAGTACTTC. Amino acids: CSAGGQIQETQYF.

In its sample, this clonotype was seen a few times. The CDR3 is CASSQLAGEETQYF. CDR3 nucleotide sequence: TGTGCCAGCAGCCAACTAGCGGGGGAGGAGACCCAGTACTTC. V and J are TRBV27 and TRBJ2-5; 11 nucleotides agree with TRBD2. From germline, CDR1 is MNHEY and CDR2 SMNVEV (reference sequence). Trimming at V came to 6 bases and at J to 5 bases, leaving 5 bases not matched to a gene. This CDR3 spans 14 amino acids.

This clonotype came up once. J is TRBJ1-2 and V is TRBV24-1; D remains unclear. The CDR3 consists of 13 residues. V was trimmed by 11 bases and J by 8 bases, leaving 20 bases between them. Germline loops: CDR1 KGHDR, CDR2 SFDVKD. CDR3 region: CAIQREIGLGYTF. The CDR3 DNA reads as TGTGCCATCCAGAGGGAAATCGGCTTAGGCTACACCTTC.

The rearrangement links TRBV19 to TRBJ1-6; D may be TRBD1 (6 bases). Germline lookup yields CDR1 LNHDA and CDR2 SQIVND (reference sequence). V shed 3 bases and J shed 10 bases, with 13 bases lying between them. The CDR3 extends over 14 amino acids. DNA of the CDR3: TGTGCCAGTAGTATTAGCAGGGGAGGCTCACCCCTCCACTTT. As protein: CASSISRGGSPLHF.

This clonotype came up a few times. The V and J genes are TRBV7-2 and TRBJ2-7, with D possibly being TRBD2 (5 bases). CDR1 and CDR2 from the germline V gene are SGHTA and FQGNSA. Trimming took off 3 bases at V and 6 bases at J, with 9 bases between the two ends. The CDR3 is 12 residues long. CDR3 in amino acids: CASSLDSGEQYF. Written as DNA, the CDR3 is TGTGCCAGCAGCTTGGACTCCGGCGAGCAGTACTTC. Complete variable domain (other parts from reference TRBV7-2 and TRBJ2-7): GAGVSQSPSNKVTEKGKDVELRCDPISGHTALYWYRQSLGQGLEFLIYFQGNSAPDKSGLPSDRFSAERTGGSVSTLTIQRTQQEDSAVYLCASSLDSGEQYFGPGTRLTVT.

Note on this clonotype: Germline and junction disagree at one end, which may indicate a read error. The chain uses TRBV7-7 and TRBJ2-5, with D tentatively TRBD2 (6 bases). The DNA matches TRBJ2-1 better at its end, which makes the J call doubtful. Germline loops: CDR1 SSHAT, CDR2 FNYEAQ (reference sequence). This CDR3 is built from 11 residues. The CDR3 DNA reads TGTGCTAGCAGCCAAGGACTAGAGCAGTTCTTC. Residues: CASSQGLEQFF.

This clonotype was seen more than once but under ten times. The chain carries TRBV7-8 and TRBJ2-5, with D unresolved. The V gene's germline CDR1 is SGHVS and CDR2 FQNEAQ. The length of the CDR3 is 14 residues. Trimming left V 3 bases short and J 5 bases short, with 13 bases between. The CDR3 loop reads CASSFRAVGETQYF. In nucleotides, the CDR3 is TGTGCCAGCAGCTTCCGGGCCGTGGGGGAGACCCAGTACTTC. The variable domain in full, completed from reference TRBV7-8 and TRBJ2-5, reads GAGVSQSPRYKVAKRGQDVALRCDPISGHVSLFWYQQALGQGPEFLTYFQNEAQLDKSGLPSDRFFAERPEGSVSTLKIQRTQQEDSAVYLCASSFRAVGETQYFGPGTRLLVL.

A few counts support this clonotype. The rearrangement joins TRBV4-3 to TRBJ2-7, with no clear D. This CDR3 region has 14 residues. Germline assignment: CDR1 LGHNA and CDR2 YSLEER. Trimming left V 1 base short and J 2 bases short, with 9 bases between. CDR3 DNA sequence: TGCGCCAGCAGCCAAGGGCACGGACCCTACGAGCAGTACTTC. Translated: CASSQGHGPYEQYF.

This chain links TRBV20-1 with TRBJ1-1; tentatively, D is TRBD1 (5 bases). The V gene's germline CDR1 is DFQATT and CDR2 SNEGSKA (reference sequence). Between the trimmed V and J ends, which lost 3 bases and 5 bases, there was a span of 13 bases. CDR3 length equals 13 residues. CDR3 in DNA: TGCAGTGCTAGTAGGGGAGTTCGGACTGAAGCTTTCTTT. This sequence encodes CSASRGVRTEAFF.

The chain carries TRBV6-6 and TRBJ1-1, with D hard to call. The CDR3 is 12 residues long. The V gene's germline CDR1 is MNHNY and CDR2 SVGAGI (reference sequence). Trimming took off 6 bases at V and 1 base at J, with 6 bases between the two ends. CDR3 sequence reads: CASRNPNTEAFF. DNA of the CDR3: TGTGCCAGCAGAAACCCGAACACTGAAGCTTTCTTT.

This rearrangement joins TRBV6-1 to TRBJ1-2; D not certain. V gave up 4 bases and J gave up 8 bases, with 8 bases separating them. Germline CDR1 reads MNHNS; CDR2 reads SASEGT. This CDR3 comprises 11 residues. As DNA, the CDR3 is TGTGCCAGCAGTGGACCCACGGGCTACACCTTC. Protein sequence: CASSGPTGYTF.

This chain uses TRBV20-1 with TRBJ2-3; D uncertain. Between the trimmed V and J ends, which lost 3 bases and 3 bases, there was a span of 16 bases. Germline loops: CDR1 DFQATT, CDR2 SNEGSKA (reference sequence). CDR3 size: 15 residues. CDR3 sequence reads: CSASPSAILTDTQYF. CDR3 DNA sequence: TGCAGTGCTAGTCCCTCCGCAATACTAACAGATACGCAGTATTTT.

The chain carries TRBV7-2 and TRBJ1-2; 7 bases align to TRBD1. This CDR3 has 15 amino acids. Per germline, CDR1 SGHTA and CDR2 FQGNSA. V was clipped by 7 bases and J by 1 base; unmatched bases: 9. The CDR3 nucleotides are TGTGCCAGCACCCCATCGACAGGGCATAACTATGGCTACACCTTC. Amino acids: CASTPSTGHNYGYTF.

The CDR3 coding sequence is TGTGCCAGCACAGCGTTCGACTCCACCGGGGAGCTGTTTTTT. Amino acids: CASTAFDSTGELFF. V and J are TRBV7-9 and TRBJ2-2; D is unclear. Germline V gene sequence: CDR1 SEHNR, CDR2 FQNEAQ (reference sequence). CDR3 length: 14 residues. With 7 bases removed from V and 4 bases from J, the gap between germline ends came to 13 bases. The whole variable domain, filled in from reference TRBV7-9 and TRBJ2-2, reads DTGVSQNPRHKITKRGQNVTFRCDPISEHNRLYWYRQTLGQGPEFLTYFQNEAQLEKSRLLSDRFSAERPKGSFSTLEIQRTEQGDSAMYLCASTAFDSTGELFFGEGSRLTVL.

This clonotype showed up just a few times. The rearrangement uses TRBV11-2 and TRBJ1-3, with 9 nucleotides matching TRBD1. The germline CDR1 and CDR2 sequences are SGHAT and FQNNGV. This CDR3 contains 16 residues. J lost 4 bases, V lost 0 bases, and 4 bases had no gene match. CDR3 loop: CASSLEPGQGGNTIYF. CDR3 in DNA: TGTGCCAGCAGCTTAGAACCGGGACAGGGAGGAAACACCATATATTTT.